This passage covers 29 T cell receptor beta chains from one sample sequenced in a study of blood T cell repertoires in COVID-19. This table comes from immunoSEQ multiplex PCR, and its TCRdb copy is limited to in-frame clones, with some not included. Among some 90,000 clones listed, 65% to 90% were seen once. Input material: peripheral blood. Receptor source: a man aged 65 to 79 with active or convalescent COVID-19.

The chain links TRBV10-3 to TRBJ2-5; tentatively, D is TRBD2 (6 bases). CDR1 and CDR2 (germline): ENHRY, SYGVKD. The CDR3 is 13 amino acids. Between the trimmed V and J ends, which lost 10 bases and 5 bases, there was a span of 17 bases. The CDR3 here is CATEGRLGETQYF. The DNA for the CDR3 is TGTGCCACAGAGGGTAGACTAGGGGAGACCCAGTACTTC.

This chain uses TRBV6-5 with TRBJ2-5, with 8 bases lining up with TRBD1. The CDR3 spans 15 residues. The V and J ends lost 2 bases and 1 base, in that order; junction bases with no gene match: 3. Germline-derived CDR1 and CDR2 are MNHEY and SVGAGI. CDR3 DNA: TGTGCCAGCAGTTACGCAGGGGGCTTCCAAGAGACCCAGTACTTC. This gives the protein CASSYAGGFQETQYF.

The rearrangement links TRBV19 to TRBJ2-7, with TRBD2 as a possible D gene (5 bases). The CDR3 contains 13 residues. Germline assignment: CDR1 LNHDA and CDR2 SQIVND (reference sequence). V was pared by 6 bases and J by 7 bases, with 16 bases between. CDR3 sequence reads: CASSPSQRREQYF. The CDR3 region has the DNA TGTGCCAGTAGCCCCTCACAGCGGCGTGAGCAGTACTTC.

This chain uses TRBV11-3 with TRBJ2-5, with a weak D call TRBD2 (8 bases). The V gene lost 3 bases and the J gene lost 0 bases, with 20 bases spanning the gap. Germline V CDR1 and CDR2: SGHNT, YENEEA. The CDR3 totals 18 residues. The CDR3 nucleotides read TGTGCCAGCAGCTTGAGAGCGGGGGCCAGGGGGTACCAAGAGACCCAGTACTTC. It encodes CASSLRAGARGYQETQYF.

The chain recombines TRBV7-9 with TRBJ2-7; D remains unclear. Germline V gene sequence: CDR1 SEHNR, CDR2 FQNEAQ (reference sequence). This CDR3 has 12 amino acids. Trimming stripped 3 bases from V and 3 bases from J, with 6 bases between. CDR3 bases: TGTGCCAGCAGCTTCTCCCTCTACGAGCAGTACTTC. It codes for CASSFSLYEQYF.

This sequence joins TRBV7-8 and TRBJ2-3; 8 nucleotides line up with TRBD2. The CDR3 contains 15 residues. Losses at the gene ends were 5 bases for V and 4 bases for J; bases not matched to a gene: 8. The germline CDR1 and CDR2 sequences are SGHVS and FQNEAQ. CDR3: CASSPRGGHSDTQYF. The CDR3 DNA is TGTGCCAGCAGCCCCCGCGGGGGGCACTCAGATACGCAGTATTTT.

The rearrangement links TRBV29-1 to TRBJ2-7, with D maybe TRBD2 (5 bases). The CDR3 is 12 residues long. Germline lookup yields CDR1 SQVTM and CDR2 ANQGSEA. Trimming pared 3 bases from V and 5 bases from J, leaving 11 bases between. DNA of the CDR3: TGCAGCGTTGACGGACCCGGGGACGAGCAGTACTTC. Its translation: CSVDGPGDEQYF.

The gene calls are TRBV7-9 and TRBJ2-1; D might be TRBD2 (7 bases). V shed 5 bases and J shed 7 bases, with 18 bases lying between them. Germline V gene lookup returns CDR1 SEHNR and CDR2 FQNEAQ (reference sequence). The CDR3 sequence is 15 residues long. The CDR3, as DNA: TGTGCCAGCAGCCCTTCTGGGGGGGCGAGGAATGAGCAGTTCTTC. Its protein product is CASSPSGGARNEQFF.

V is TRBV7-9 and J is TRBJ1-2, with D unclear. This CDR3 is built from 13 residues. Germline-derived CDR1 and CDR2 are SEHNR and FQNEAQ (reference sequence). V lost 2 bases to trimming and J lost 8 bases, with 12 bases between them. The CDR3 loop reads CASSLPRKRGYTF. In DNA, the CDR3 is TGTGCCAGCAGCTTACCCCGTAAGAGGGGCTACACCTTC.

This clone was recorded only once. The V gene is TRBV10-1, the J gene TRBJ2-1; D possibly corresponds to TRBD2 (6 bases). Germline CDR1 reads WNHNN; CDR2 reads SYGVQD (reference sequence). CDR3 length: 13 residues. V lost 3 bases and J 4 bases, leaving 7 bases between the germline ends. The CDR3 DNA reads TGCGCCAGCAGTGAAGGACTATACAATGAGCAGTTCTTC. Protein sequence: CASSEGLYNEQFF.

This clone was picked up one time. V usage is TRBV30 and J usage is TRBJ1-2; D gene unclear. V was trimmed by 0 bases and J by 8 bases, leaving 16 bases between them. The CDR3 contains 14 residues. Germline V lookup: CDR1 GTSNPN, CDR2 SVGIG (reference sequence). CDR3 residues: CAWSVRGNPRGYTF. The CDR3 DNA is TGTGCCTGGAGTGTACGAGGCAACCCTAGGGGCTACACCTTC.

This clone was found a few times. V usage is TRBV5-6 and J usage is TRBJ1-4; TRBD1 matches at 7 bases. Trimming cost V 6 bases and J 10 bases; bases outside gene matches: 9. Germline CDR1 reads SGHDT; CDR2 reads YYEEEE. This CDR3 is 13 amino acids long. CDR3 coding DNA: TGTGCCAGCACAGGCCAGGGGGTCCCAAAACTGTTTTTT. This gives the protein CASTGQGVPKLFF. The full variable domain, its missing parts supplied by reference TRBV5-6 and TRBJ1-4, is DAGVTQSPTHLIKTRGQQVTLRCSPKSGHDTVSWYQQALGQGPQFIFQYYEEEERQRGNFPDRFSGHQFPNYSSELNVNALLLGDSALYLCASTGQGVPKLFFGSGTQLSVL.

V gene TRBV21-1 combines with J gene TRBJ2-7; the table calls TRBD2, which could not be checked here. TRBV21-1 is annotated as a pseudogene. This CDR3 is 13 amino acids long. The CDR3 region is CASSTSGSYEQYF. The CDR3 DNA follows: TGTGCCAGCAGCACCTCCGGGTCATACGAGCAGTACTTC.

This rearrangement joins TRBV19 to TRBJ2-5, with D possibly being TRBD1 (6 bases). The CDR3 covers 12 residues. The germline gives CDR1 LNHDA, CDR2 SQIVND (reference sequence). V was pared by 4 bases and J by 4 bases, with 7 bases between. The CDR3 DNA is TGTGCCAGTAGTACACAGGGAGAGACCCAGTACTTC. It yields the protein CASSTQGETQYF.

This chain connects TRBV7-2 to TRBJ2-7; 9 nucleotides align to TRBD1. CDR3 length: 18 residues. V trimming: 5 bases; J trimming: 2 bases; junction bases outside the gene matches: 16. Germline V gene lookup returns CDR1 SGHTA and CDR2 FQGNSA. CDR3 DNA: TGTGCCAGCAGCCAGGACAGGGGTCTAAATTTACAACCCTACGAGCAGTACTTC. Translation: CASSQDRGLNLQPYEQYF.

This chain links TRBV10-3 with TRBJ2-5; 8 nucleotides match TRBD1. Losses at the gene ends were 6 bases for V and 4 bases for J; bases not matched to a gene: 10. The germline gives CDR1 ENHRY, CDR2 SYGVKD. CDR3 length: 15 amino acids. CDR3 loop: CAISTETGVRETQYF. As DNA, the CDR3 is TGTGCCATCAGCACCGAGACAGGGGTAAGAGAGACCCAGTACTTC.

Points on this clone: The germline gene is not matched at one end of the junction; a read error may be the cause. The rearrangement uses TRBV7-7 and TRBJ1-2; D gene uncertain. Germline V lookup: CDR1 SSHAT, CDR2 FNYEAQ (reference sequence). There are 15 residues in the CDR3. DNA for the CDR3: TGTGCTAGCACCACCTTCGAAGGAGGGAGACCTGGCTACACCTTC. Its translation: CASTTFEGGRPGYTF.

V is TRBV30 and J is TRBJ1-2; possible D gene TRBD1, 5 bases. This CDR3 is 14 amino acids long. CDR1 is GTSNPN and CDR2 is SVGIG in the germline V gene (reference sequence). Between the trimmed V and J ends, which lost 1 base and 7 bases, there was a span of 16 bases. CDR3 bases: TGTGCCTGGAGTGGCCATGGGACTAAGGGTGGCTACACCTTC. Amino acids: CAWSGHGTKGGYTF.

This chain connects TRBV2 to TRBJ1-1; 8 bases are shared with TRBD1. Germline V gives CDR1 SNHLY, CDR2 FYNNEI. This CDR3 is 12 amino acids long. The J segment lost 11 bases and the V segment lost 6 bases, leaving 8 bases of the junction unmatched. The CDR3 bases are TGTGCCAGCAGAGCAGGGGGCGCGGGGGCTTTCTTT. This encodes CASRAGGAGAFF.

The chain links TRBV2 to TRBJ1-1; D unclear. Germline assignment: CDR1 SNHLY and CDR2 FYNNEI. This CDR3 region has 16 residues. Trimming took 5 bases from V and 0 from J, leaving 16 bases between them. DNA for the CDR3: TGTGCCAGCAGTTATGACAAAGGTAGTGTGAACACTGAAGCTTTCTTT. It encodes CASSYDKGSVNTEAFF.

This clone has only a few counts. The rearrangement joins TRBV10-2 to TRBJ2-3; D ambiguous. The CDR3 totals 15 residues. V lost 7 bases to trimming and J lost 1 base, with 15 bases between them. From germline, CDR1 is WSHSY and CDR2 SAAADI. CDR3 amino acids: CASTESPTGTDTQYF. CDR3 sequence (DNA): TGCGCCAGCACCGAGTCCCCTACGGGCACAGATACGCAGTATTTT.

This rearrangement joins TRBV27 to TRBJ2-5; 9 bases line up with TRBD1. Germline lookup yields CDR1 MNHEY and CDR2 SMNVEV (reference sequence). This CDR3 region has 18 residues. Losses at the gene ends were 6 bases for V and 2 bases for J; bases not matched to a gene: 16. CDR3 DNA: TGTGCCAGCAGCACGGGGACAGGGATATTAACAGCGCAAGAGACCCAGTACTTC. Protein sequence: CASSTGTGILTAQETQYF.

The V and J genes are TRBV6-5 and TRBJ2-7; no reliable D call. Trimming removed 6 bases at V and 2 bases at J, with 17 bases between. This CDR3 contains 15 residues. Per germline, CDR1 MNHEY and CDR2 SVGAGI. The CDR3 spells CASSSLSGATYEQYF. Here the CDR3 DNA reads TGTGCCAGCAGCTCCCTTTCGGGTGCTACCTACGAGCAGTACTTC.

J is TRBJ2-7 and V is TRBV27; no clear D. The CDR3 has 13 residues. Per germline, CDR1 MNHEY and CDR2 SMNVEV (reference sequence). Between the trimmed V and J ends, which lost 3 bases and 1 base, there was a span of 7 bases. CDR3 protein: CASSFRVSYEQYF. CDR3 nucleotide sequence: TGTGCCAGCAGTTTCCGGGTTTCCTACGAGCAGTACTTC.

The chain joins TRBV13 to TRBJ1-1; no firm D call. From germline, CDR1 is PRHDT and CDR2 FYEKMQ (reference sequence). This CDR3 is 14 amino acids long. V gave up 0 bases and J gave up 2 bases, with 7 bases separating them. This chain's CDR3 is CASSLGAPNTEAFF. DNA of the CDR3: TGTGCCAGCAGCTTAGGAGCCCCAAACACTGAAGCTTTCTTT.

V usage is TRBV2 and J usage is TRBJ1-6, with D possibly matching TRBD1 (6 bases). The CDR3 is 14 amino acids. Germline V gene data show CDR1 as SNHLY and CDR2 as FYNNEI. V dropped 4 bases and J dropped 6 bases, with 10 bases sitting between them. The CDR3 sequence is CASSGRGANSPLHF. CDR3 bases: TGTGCCAGCAGTGGGCGGGGGGCTAATTCACCCCTCCACTTT.

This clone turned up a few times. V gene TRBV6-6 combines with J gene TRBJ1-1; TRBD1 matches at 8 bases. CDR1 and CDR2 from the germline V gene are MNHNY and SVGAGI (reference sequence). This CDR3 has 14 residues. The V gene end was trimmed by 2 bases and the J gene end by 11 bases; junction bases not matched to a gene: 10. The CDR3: CASSYLTQGAQAFF. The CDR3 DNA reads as TGTGCCAGCAGTTACCTGACCCAGGGGGCGCAGGCTTTCTTT.

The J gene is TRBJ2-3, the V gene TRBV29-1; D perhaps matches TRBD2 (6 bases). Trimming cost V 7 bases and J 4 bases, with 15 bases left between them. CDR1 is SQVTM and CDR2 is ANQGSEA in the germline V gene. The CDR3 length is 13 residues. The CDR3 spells CSAHTGGADTQYF. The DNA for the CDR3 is TGCAGCGCTCACACAGGAGGGGCAGATACGCAGTATTTT.

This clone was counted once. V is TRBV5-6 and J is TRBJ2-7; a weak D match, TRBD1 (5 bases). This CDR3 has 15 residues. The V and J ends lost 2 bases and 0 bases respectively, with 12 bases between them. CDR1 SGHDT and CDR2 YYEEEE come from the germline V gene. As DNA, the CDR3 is TGTGCCAGCAGCTTCCCGGACACGAGCTCCTACGAGCAGTACTTC. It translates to CASSFPDTSSYEQYF.